This TCR beta chain was identified in a study of blood T cell repertoires in COVID-19. The protocol was immunoSEQ multiplex PCR, while the TCRdb copy is restricted to in-frame clones and leaves out a portion. The sample carries 35,000 to 45,000 clones, approximately 91% recorded once. Sequenced: peripheral blood. This sequence was found in a man between 65 and 85 years old with active COVID-19.

The CDR3 DNA is TGCGCCAGCAGCCAGGTCAGGCTGGGGCCGGAGACCCAGTACTTC. Translating it yields CASSQVRLGPETQYF. The chain couples TRBV4-1 to TRBJ2-5; possibly TRBD1 for D (5 bases). Germline V CDR1 and CDR2: MGHRA, YSYEKL. The CDR3 totals 15 residues. V shed 3 bases and J shed 5 bases, with 16 bases lying between them.